The 17 T cell receptor beta chains presented below share a single source sample, sequenced in a study of T cells in localized non-small cell lung cancer. Sequenced by immunoSEQ multiplex PCR; TCRdb stores in-frame clones only, minus some. This repertoire shows around 24,000 clones, 65% to 85% found once; its top ten account for about 4.8%. This specimen was PBMCs, taken before any cancer treatment. All receptors derive from a man between 40 and 69 years old with stage II lung adenocarcinoma.

V usage is TRBV18 and J usage is TRBJ2-3; D may be TRBD2 (6 bases). From germline, CDR1 is KGHSH and CDR2 LQKENI. The CDR3 has 14 amino acids. V shed 2 bases and J shed 2 bases, with 8 bases lying between them. CDR3 sequence reads: CASSPGTDTDTQYF. CDR3 bases: TGTGCCAGCTCACCAGGGACTGACACAGATACGCAGTATTTT.

The chain couples TRBV4-3 to TRBJ1-2, with unresolved D. Germline assignment: CDR1 LGHNA and CDR2 YSLEER. This CDR3 has 15 amino acids. V was pared by 0 bases and J by 3 bases, with 11 bases between. The CDR3 DNA is TGCGCCAGCAGCCAAGATGTAAACCTTTACTATGGCTACACCTTC. Amino acid sequence: CASSQDVNLYYGYTF.

This clone showed up just once. The chain joins TRBV5-4 to TRBJ2-2, with 7 positions matching TRBD2. Germline-derived CDR1 and CDR2 are SGHNT and YYREEE (reference sequence). This CDR3 comprises 13 residues. The J segment lost 8 bases and the V segment lost 3 bases, leaving 4 bases of the junction unmatched. CDR3 DNA: TGTGCCAGCAGCTCCCCGGGGGGAGGGGAGCTGTTTTTT. This sequence encodes CASSSPGGGELFF.

The chain is built from TRBV5-6 and TRBJ1-5; a possible D gene is TRBD1 (6 bases). CDR1 and CDR2 (germline): SGHDT, YYEEEE. The CDR3 contains 14 residues. Trimming pared 1 base from V and 5 bases from J, leaving 10 bases between. CDR3 sequence: CASSLLDRDQPQHF. The DNA of the CDR3 is TGTGCCAGCAGCTTGTTGGACAGAGATCAGCCCCAGCATTTT. Complete variable domain (other parts from reference TRBV5-6 and TRBJ1-5): DAGVTQSPTHLIKTRGQQVTLRCSPKSGHDTVSWYQQALGQGPQFIFQYYEEEERQRGNFPDRFSGHQFPNYSSELNVNALLLGDSALYLCASSLLDRDQPQHFGDGTRLSIL.

This chain uses TRBV13 with TRBJ2-1; no reliable D call. Germline V gene sequence: CDR1 PRHDT, CDR2 FYEKMQ (reference sequence). CDR3 length equals 13 residues. With 8 bases removed from V and 2 bases from J, the gap between germline ends came to 10 bases. In nucleotides, the CDR3 is TGTGCCAGCTCTGCGGATACCTACAATGAGCAGTTCTTC. Translated, it gives CASSADTYNEQFF.

The rearrangement uses TRBV29-1 and TRBJ2-2; TRBD1 matches at 7 bases. The junction had 9 bases not matched to a gene; V was cut back by 7 bases and J by 4 bases. The V gene's germline CDR1 is SQVTM and CDR2 ANQGSEA. The CDR3 contains 14 residues. The CDR3 spells CSGRQGSGTGELFF. The CDR3 nucleotides read TGCAGCGGCCGACAGGGATCGGGCACCGGGGAGCTGTTTTTT.

The chain employs TRBV6-5 and TRBJ1-3, with D tentatively TRBD1 (6 bases). Germline V gives CDR1 MNHEY, CDR2 SVGAGI. V was cut by 7 bases and J by 4 bases, with 8 bases left in between. The CDR3 runs to 12 residues. Here the CDR3 reads CASIGQGNTIYF. In DNA form, the CDR3 reads TGTGCCAGCATTGGACAGGGAAACACCATATATTTT.

Only a few counts were recorded for this clone. The chain has TRBV6-5 and TRBJ2-7; TRBD2 agrees at 9 bases. Looked up from germline, CDR1 is MNHEY and CDR2 is SVGAGI. With 0 bases clipped from V and 2 bases from J, the junction kept 5 bases outside the gene matches. This CDR3 has 16 residues. The CDR3 nucleotides read TGTGCCAGCAGTTACTCGATTCTAGCGGGAACCTACGAGCAGTACTTC. Encoded protein: CASSYSILAGTYEQYF.

V gene TRBV9 combines with J gene TRBJ2-6; D is possibly TRBD2 (5 bases). Germline CDR1 reads SGDLS; CDR2 reads YYNGEE. This CDR3 has 18 amino acids. Trimming removed 2 bases at V and 0 bases at J, with 15 bases between. DNA of the CDR3: TGTGCCAGCAGCGTTGAAATGACGAGGGTCTCTGGGGCCAACGTCCTGACTTTC. Translating gives CASSVEMTRVSGANVLTF.

This clone was detected a few times. The chain is built from TRBV5-6 and TRBJ2-5; possible D gene TRBD1, 7 bases. CDR1 is SGHDT, CDR2 YYEEEE, per germline. The CDR3 extends over 18 amino acids. V was trimmed by 4 bases and J by 5 bases, leaving 27 bases between them. In DNA, the CDR3 is TGTGCCAGCAGCCGCGGTGGGCGGGACAGCCCGGCGGGGGAGACCCAGTACTTC. Its protein product is CASSRGGRDSPAGETQYF. The full variable domain, its missing parts supplied by reference TRBV5-6 and TRBJ2-5, is DAGVTQSPTHLIKTRGQQVTLRCSPKSGHDTVSWYQQALGQGPQFIFQYYEEEERQRGNFPDRFSGHQFPNYSSELNVNALLLGDSALYLCASSRGGRDSPAGETQYFGPGTRLLVL.

The chain has TRBV7-9 and TRBJ2-3; tentative D call: TRBD2 (5 bases). This CDR3 contains 15 residues. Deletions cut 7 bases from V and 2 bases from J, with 16 bases between. Germline assignment: CDR1 SEHNR and CDR2 FQNEAQ (reference sequence). This CDR3 reads CASTGGPVITDTQYF. The CDR3 DNA reads TGTGCCAGCACCGGCGGGCCAGTCATCACAGATACGCAGTATTTT.

This chain connects TRBV6-5 to TRBJ1-3; no clear D. The germline V gene has CDR1 MNHEY and CDR2 SVGAGI. Trimming stripped 5 bases from V and 1 base from J, with 6 bases between. The CDR3 consists of 13 residues. The CDR3 spells CASSGPSGNTIYF. The CDR3 region has the DNA TGTGCCAGCAGTGGCCCGTCTGGAAACACCATATATTTT.

The chain uses TRBV27 and TRBJ2-7; TRBD2 matches at 8 bases. The V and J ends lost 5 bases and 2 bases, in that order; junction bases with no gene match: 8. This CDR3 has 15 amino acids. CDR1 is MNHEY, CDR2 SMNVEV, per germline (reference sequence). Written as DNA, the CDR3 is TGTGCCAGCAGTCCTGGACTAGCTGGTACCTACGAGCAGTACTTC. Its translation is CASSPGLAGTYEQYF.

The V gene is TRBV7-3, the J gene TRBJ2-1, with 11 bases lining up with TRBD2. The CDR3 has 15 residues. CDR1 SGHTA and CDR2 FQGTGA come from the germline V gene. V was clipped by 3 bases and J by 3 bases; unmatched bases: 1. CDR3 residues: CASSFGLAGYNEQFF. CDR3 bases: TGTGCCAGCAGCTTCGGACTAGCGGGCTACAATGAGCAGTTCTTC. The full variable domain, rest sourced from reference TRBV7-3 and TRBJ2-1, is GAGVSQTPSNKVTEKGKYVELRCDPISGHTALYWYRQSLGQGPEFLIYFQGTGAADDSGLPNDRFFAVRPEGSVSTLKIQRTERGDSAVYLCASSFGLAGYNEQFFGPGTRLTVL.

The chain links TRBV5-6 to TRBJ2-1; D is unresolved. Looked up from germline, CDR1 is SGHDT and CDR2 is YYEEEE. CDR3 size: 16 residues. Between the trimmed V and J ends, which lost 0 bases and 0 bases, there was a span of 10 bases. CDR3 sequence (DNA): TGTGCCAGCAGCTTGGGTGCGGTCAGCTCCTACAATGAGCAGTTCTTC. Amino acid sequence: CASSLGAVSSYNEQFF.

The chain has TRBV7-3 and TRBJ2-3; D uncertain. The germline gives CDR1 SGHTA, CDR2 FQGTGA. CDR3 length: 13 amino acids. Trimming took 2 bases from V and 5 from J, leaving 8 bases between them. In DNA form, the CDR3 reads TGTGCCAGCAGCTTAGGCCCTGGAGATACGCAGTATTTT. The encoded protein is CASSLGPGDTQYF. The entire variable domain, with the rest obtained from reference TRBV7-3 and TRBJ2-3, is as follows: GAGVSQTPSNKVTEKGKYVELRCDPISGHTALYWYRQSLGQGPEFLIYFQGTGAADDSGLPNDRFFAVRPEGSVSTLKIQRTERGDSAVYLCASSLGPGDTQYFGPGTRLTVL.

The gene calls are TRBV6-1 and TRBJ2-7, with 9 bases aligning to TRBD1. CDR3 length equals 14 residues. V was clipped by 6 bases and J by 4 bases; unmatched bases: 7. Per the germline V gene, CDR1 is MNHNS and CDR2 is SASEGT. In nucleotides, the CDR3 is TGTGCCAGCAGCGACAGGGGGGCCGTTTACGAGCAGTACTTC. Translating it yields CASSDRGAVYEQYF.